This entry features one T cell receptor beta chain sequence. Its target is not known. The data were obtained in a study of early T cells in non-severe SARS-CoV-2 infection. Turning to the study itself: Sequenced bulk RNA came from whole blood that was unsorted, and chains were unpaired.

Regarding the study as a whole: Comparison of clonotypes with VDJdb favored anti-spike CD8 responses while missing private and CD4 specificities.

Germline V gives CDR1 SEHNR, CDR2 FQNEAQ (reference sequence). The CDR3 sequence is 13 residues long. V dropped 4 bases and J dropped 5; count of bases not matched to a gene: 4. Unique molecular identifiers were added to individual cDNA molecules. MiXCR, run by TCRdb on the 5' RACE reads, gives a single entry per CDR3 protein. Altogether tens of thousands of distinct CDR3 sequences are present, 7.5% to 9.5% being singletons, with the ten largest covering approximately 4.4%. This sequence originates from an adult who was a healthcare worker with PCR-confirmed SARS-CoV-2 infection or an uninfected control (not recorded which). Sequences were obtained from whole blood. This rearrangement joins TRBV7-9 to TRBJ1-2; TRBD1 agrees at 7 bases. CDR3 bases: TGTGCCAGCAGCTCGACAGGGCGTTATGGCTACACCTTC. This codes for CASSSTGRYGYTF.